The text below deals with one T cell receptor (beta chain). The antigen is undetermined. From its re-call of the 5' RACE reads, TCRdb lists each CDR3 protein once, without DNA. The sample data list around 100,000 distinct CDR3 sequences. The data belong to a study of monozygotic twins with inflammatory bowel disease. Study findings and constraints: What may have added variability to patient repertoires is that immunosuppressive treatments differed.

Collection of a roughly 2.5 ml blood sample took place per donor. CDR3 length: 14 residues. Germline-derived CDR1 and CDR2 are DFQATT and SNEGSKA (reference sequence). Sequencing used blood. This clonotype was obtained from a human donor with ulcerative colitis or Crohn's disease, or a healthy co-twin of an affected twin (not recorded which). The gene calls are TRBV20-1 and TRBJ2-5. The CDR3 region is CSARVSSGQEIQYF.